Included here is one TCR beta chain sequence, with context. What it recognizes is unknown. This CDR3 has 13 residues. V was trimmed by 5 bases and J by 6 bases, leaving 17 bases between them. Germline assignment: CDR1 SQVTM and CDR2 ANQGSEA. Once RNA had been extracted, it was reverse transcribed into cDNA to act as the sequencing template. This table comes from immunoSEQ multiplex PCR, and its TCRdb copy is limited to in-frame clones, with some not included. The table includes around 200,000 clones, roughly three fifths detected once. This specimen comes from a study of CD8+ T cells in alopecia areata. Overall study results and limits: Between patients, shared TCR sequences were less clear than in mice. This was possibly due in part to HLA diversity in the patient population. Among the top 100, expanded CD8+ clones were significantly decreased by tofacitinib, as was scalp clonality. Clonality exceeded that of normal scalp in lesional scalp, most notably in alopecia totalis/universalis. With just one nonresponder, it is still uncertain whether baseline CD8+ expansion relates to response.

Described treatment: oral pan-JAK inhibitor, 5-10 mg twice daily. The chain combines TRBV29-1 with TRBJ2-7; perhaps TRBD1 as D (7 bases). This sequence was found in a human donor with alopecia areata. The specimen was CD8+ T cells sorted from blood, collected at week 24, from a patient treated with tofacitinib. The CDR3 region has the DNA TGCAGCGTTTGGGCAGGGGGGACCCTCGAGCAGTACTTC. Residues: CSVWAGGTLEQYF.